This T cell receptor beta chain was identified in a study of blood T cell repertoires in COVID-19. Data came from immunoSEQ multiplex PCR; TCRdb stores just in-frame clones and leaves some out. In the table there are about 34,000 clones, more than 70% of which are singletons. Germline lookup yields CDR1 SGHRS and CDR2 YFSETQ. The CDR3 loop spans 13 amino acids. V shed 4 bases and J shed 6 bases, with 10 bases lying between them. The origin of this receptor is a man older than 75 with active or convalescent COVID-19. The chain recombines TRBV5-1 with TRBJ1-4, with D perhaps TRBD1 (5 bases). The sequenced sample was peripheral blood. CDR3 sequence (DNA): TGCGCCAGCAGCCGGGGGTCGGATGAAAAACTGTTTTTT. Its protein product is CASSRGSDEKLFF. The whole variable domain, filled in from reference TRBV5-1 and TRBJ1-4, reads KAGVTQTPRYLIKTRGQQVTLSCSPISGHRSVSWYQQTPGQGLQFLFEYFSETQRNKGNFPGRFSGRQFSNSRSEMNVSTLELGDSALYLCASSRGSDEKLFFGSGTQLSVL.